The text below deals with one T cell receptor (beta chain). Its antigen remains unknown. CDR3 length: 15 residues. Looked up from germline, CDR1 is LNHNV and CDR2 is YYDKDF (reference sequence). V was clipped by 2 bases and J by 4 bases, with 13 bases between them. The table came from immunoSEQ multiplex PCR; TCRdb's copy has only in-frame clones and leaves some out. The sample has about 83,000 clones, roughly 80% seen once; the top ten hold 6.5% to 8%. This record comes from a study of OX40 agonist ivuxolimab in advanced cancers. Study context: Ivuxolimab was delivered to patients intravenously every 2 weeks at doses spanning 0.01 to 10 mg/kg. Patients were about 83% male with ages about 23 to 90, mean about 54.

General study results and limits: Near-lowest levels of clonal expansion characterized partial responders at 0.1-3.0 mg/kg.

The receptor was isolated from an adult with an advanced solid tumor such as melanoma, head and neck, liver or kidney cancer. This chain connects TRBV15 to TRBJ2-3; no definite D call. Sequences were derived from CD4+ or CD8+ T cells sorted from blood, sampled in a trial of the OX40 agonist ivuxolimab. Here the CDR3 reads CATSRQQRGPDTQYF. The CDR3 DNA reads as TGTGCCACCAGCAGACAACAGAGAGGTCCAGATACGCAGTATTTT.